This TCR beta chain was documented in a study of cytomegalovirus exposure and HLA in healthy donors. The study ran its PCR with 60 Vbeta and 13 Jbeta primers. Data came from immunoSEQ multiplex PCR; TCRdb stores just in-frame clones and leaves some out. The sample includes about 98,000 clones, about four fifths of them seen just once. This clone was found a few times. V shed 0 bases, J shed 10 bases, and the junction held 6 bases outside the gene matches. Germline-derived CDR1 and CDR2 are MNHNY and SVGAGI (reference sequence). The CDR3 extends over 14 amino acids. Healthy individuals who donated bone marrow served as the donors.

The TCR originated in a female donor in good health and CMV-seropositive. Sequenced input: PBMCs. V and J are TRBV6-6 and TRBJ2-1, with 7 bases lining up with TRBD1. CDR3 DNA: TGTGCCAGCAGTTACTCGAGGGCAGGGGGAGAGCAGTTCTTC. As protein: CASSYSRAGGEQFF.